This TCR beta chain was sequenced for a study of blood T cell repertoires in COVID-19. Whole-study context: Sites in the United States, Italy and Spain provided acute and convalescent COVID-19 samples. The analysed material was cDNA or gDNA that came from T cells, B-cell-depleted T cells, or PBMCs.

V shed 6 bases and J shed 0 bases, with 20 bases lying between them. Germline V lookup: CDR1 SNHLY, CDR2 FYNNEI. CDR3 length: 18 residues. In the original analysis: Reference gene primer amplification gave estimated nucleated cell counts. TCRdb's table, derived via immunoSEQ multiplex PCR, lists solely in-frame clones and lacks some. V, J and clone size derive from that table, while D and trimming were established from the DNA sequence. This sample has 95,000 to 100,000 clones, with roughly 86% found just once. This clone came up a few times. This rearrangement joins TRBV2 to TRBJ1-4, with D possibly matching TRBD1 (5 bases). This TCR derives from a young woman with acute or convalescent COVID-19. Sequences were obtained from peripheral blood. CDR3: CASRFGTGGVTTNEKLFF. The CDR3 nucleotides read TGTGCCAGCAGATTCGGGACGGGAGGAGTTACAACTAATGAAAAACTGTTTTTT. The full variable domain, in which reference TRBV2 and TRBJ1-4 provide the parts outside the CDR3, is EPEVTQTPSHQVTQMGQEVILRCVPISNHLYFYWYRQILGQKVEFLVSFYNNEISEKSEIFDDQFSVERPDGSNFTLKIRSTKLEDSAMYFCASRFGTGGVTTNEKLFFGSGTQLSVL.